One and the same sample provided the 22 T cell receptor beta chains below, sequenced in a study of CD8 T cells in Susac syndrome. A quantity of about 0.5 to 1 ug RNA underwent reverse transcription using random hexamers. MiXCR, run by TCRdb on the immunoSEQ multiplex PCR reads, gives a single entry per CDR3 protein. The table records about 210,000 distinct CDR3 sequences, approximately 94% of them present only once. The source material was CD4+ T cells from PBMCs. The receptors stem from a human donor with Susac syndrome.

The chain has TRBV20-1 and TRBJ1-1; D might be TRBD1 (5 bases). CDR1 DFQATT and CDR2 SNEGSKA come from the germline V gene (reference sequence). The CDR3 spans 13 residues. The DNA of the CDR3 is TGCAGGGCTTGGAGGGGAGGGGACACTGAAGCTTTCTTT. It is translated as CRAWRGGDTEAFF.

CDR3 amino acids: CASSSGAGMNTEAFF. The DNA for the CDR3 is TGTGCCAGCAGTTCAGGGGCTGGGATGAACACTGAAGCTTTCTTT. V and J are TRBV6-5 and TRBJ1-1; tentatively, D is TRBD1 (6 bases). The CDR3 is 15 residues long. Trimming removed 4 bases from V and 0 bases from J, with 12 bases in between. CDR1 and CDR2 from the germline V gene are MNHEY and SVGAGI.

The J gene is TRBJ2-7, the V gene TRBV18; D might be TRBD1 or TRBD2, each matching 5 bases. V lost 0 bases and J lost 0, with 9 bases in between. Germline V gene data show CDR1 as KGHSH and CDR2 as LQKENI. CDR3 length: 15 residues. The CDR3 DNA reads TGTGCCAGCTCACCACCGCTCGGGACCTCCTACGAGCAGTACTTC. Translated: CASSPPLGTSYEQYF.

The chain combines TRBV2 with TRBJ2-6; D is ambiguous. Trimming took 3 bases from V and 0 from J, leaving 12 bases between them. This CDR3 region has 17 residues. CDR1 is SNHLY, CDR2 FYNNEI, per germline. The CDR3 loop is CASSDRPSSSGANVLTF. In DNA form, the CDR3 reads TGTGCCAGCAGTGACAGGCCCAGCAGCTCTGGGGCCAACGTCCTGACTTTC.

This chain links TRBV11-2 with TRBJ2-7; D is perhaps TRBD1 or TRBD2 (7 bases each). V was pared by 1 base and J by 7 bases, with 14 bases between. Germline values: CDR1 SGHAT, CDR2 FQNNGV. This CDR3 has 14 residues. The CDR3 loop reads CASSLAQGEGEQYF. In DNA, the CDR3 is TGTGCCAGCAGCTTAGCCCAGGGGGAGGGGGAGCAGTACTTC. The entire variable domain, with the rest obtained from reference TRBV11-2 and TRBJ2-7, is as follows: EAGVAQSPRYKIIEKRQSVAFWCNPISGHATLYWYQQILGQGPKLLIQFQNNGVVDDSQLPKDRFSAERLKGVDSTLKIQPAKLEDSAVYLCASSLAQGEGEQYFGPGTRLTVT.

This sequence joins TRBV7-2 and TRBJ1-6, with 8 bases matching TRBD1. Germline V gene data show CDR1 as SGHTA and CDR2 as FQGNSA. The ends lost 4 bases at V and 10 bases at J; junction bases unmatched: 6. The CDR3 has 14 residues. Here the CDR3 DNA reads TGTGCCAGCAGCTCCAGGGGGCGCCGATCACCCCTCCACTTT. Protein: CASSSRGRRSPLHF.

The chain carries TRBV9 and TRBJ1-6; maybe TRBD1 (6 bases). This CDR3 comprises 18 residues. The germline V gene has CDR1 SGDLS and CDR2 YYNGEE. V gave up 4 bases and J gave up 5 bases, with 22 bases separating them. For the CDR3, the DNA is TGTGCCAGCAGCTCACGGGCCCTCCGGGACACTGATAATTCACCCCTCCACTTT. Protein product: CASSSRALRDTDNSPLHF. Looking up the rest from reference TRBV9 and TRBJ1-6 gives the full variable domain: DSGVTQTPKHLITATGQRVTLRCSPRSGDLSVYWYQQSLDQGLQFLIQYYNGEERAKGNILERFSAQQFPDLHSELNLSSLELGDSALYFCASSSRALRDTDNSPLHFGNGTRLTVT.

The chain has TRBV28 and TRBJ1-5; 9 bases are a match to TRBD1. The V gene's germline CDR1 is MDHEN and CDR2 SYDVKM. CDR3 length: 16 amino acids. The V and J ends lost 4 bases and 1 base, in that order; junction bases with no gene match: 5. The CDR3 protein is CASSSDGTGSNQPQHF. The CDR3 DNA reads TGTGCCAGCAGTTCCGACGGGACAGGGAGCAATCAGCCCCAGCATTTT.

The chain combines TRBV30 with TRBJ2-3; TRBD1 might be the D (5 bases). Germline assignment: CDR1 GTSNPN and CDR2 SVGIG (reference sequence). Trimming cost V 3 bases and J 14 bases, with 15 bases left between them. CDR3 size: 11 residues. CDR3 sequence: CAWRGPDILYF. The CDR3 nucleotides read TGTGCCTGGAGAGGCCCGGACATCTTGTATTTT.

The rearrangement joins TRBV30 to TRBJ1-5, with TRBD1 identical over 8 bases. Losses at the gene ends were 2 bases for V and 6 bases for J; bases not matched to a gene: 6. Looked up from germline, CDR1 is GTSNPN and CDR2 is SVGIG (reference sequence). The CDR3 contains 14 residues. The CDR3: CAWSIGQGGQPQHF. The CDR3 region has the DNA TGTGCCTGGAGTATTGGACAGGGAGGTCAGCCCCAGCATTTT. The whole variable domain, filled in from reference TRBV30 and TRBJ1-5, reads SQTIHQWPATLVQPVGSPLSLECTVEGTSNPNLYWYRQAAGRGLQLLFYSVGIGQISSEVPQNLSASRPQDRQFILSSKKLLLSDSGFYLCAWSIGQGGQPQHFGDGTRLSIL.

The chain has TRBV30 and TRBJ1-2; D remains ambiguous. Germline V lookup: CDR1 GTSNPN, CDR2 SVGIG (reference sequence). V lost 7 bases and J lost 4, with 13 bases in between. CDR3 length: 12 amino acids. The CDR3 region has the DNA TGTGCCTTGAATCAGATGCGCTATGGCTACACCTTC. Its protein product is CALNQMRYGYTF.

This clonotype occurred once. Sequence at one end of the junction differs from germline and may be a read error. The gene calls are TRBV25-1 and TRBJ2-5, with 9 bases that match TRBD2. Germline CDR1 MGHDK, CDR2 SYGVNS. The CDR3 has 15 residues. As DNA, the CDR3 is TGTGCCAGCAGCGAATTTGCGGGGGGGGCGGAGACCCAGTACTTC. Protein sequence: CASSEFAGGAETQYF.

In its sample, this clonotype was seen once. This rearrangement joins TRBV7-2 to TRBJ1-4; 9 positions match TRBD1. V lost 6 bases to trimming and J lost 3 bases; unmatched junction nucleotides: 5. The germline V gene has CDR1 SGHTA and CDR2 FQGNSA. This CDR3 spans 15 amino acids. The CDR3 nucleotides are TGTGCCAGCAGACTGGGGACAGGGCCTAATGAAAAACTGTTTTTT. Protein product: CASRLGTGPNEKLFF.

This sequence joins TRBV29-1 and TRBJ1-2; no firm D call. Germline V gives CDR1 SQVTM, CDR2 ANQGSEA. With 2 bases removed from V and 3 bases from J, the gap between germline ends came to 13 bases. The CDR3 has 14 residues. CDR3 bases: TGCAGCGTTGAACGGCGGACCGTGGACTATGGCTACACCTTC. Its protein is CSVERRTVDYGYTF.

The V gene is TRBV5-1, the J gene TRBJ1-1; D gene unclear. Deletions cut 0 bases from V and 6 bases from J, with 9 bases between. CDR3 length: 13 residues. Germline V CDR1 and CDR2: SGHRS, YFSETQ. The chain's CDR3 is CASSLALASEAFF. CDR3 sequence (DNA): TGCGCCAGCAGCTTGGCCCTGGCTTCTGAAGCTTTCTTT.

V gene TRBV27 combines with J gene TRBJ2-3; weak D call: TRBD2 (7 bases). Germline CDR1 reads MNHEY; CDR2 reads SMNVEV (reference sequence). The CDR3 is made up of 13 amino acids. V was clipped by 6 bases and J by 6 bases, with 13 bases between them. The CDR3 DNA follows: TGTGCCAGCAGCCCTGGGGGGGCGGATACGCAGTATTTT. Its translation is CASSPGGADTQYF.

The chain joins TRBV29-1 to TRBJ2-7; D gene unclear. V was shortened by 4 bases and J by 5 bases, with 21 bases between the two germline ends. CDR1 and CDR2 from the germline V gene are SQVTM and ANQGSEA. The CDR3 loop spans 15 amino acids. CDR3 coding DNA: TGCAGCGTTGTCGTGGGCCTTAATAGTTTACACGAGCAGTACTTC. Its protein is CSVVVGLNSLHEQYF.

The V and J genes are TRBV4-1 and TRBJ2-7, with 7 bases fitting TRBD1. Trimming at V came to 6 bases and at J to 2 bases, leaving 10 bases not matched to a gene. Germline CDR1 MGHRA, CDR2 YSYEKL. The CDR3 runs to 15 residues. CDR3 amino acids: CASRPDRATPYEQYF. DNA of the CDR3: TGCGCCAGCAGACCTGACAGGGCCACCCCCTACGAGCAGTACTTC.

The chain recombines TRBV20-1 with TRBJ1-3, with D possibly matching TRBD1 (5 bases). Germline V CDR1 and CDR2: DFQATT, SNEGSKA (reference sequence). The CDR3 sequence is 13 residues long. Trimming cost V 2 bases and J 2 bases, with 7 bases left between them. CDR3 bases: TGCAGTGCTAGATCCAGGGCTGGAAACACCATATATTTT. This gives the protein CSARSRAGNTIYF.

J is TRBJ2-3 and V is TRBV28, with a tentative D call TRBD2 (5 bases). CDR1 MDHEN and CDR2 SYDVKM come from the germline V gene. V dropped 10 bases and J dropped 0 bases, with 14 bases sitting between them. The CDR3 totals 14 residues. The CDR3 sequence is CATIGVPSTDTQYF. The CDR3 nucleotides read TGTGCCACTATCGGGGTTCCTAGCACAGATACGCAGTATTTT.

The chain has TRBV9 and TRBJ2-1; 8 bases map to TRBD1. Trimming took 0 bases from V and 15 from J; bases not matched to a gene: 20. The germline V gene has CDR1 SGDLS and CDR2 YYNGEE. The CDR3 is 17 amino acids. The CDR3 protein is CASSVGAQGAVLGKGFF. CDR3 nucleotide sequence: TGTGCCAGCAGCGTAGGTGCGCAGGGGGCTGTATTGGGTAAAGGGTTCTTC.

V is TRBV12-3 or TRBV12-4 and J is TRBJ1-3; perhaps TRBD1 as D (6 bases). CDR3 length equals 16 residues. Trimming pared 5 bases from V and 2 bases from J, leaving 16 bases between. The CDR3 region is CASSPGASDAGNTIYF. The CDR3 bases are TGTGCCAGCAGTCCGGGGGCGAGTGACGCTGGAAACACCATATATTTT.